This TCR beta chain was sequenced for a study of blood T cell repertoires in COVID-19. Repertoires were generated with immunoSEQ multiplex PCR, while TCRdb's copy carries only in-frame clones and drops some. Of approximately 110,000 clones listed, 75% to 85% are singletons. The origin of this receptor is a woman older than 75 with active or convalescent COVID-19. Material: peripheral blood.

The CDR3 DNA reads as TGTGCCAGCAGCTCCGGGGGGGGAAATAATTCACCCCTCCACTTT. It is translated as CASSSGGGNNSPLHF. The rearrangement uses TRBV9 and TRBJ1-6; D might be TRBD1 (5 bases). Germline V CDR1 and CDR2: SGDLS, YYNGEE. The V end lost 4 bases, the J end lost 5 bases, and 13 bases lay between the germline ends. The CDR3 sequence is 15 residues long.